This T cell receptor (beta chain) was captured in a study of T cells after yellow fever vaccination. This clonotype was seen at least ten times. The antigen is undetermined. 5'RACE template switching generated TCR cDNA, adding a universal primer site and UMIs. One entry per CDR3 protein results from TCRdb running MiXCR on the 5' RACE reads. Of some 300,000 distinct CDR3 sequences in the sample, around 4% were seen once. Study-level findings and limits: The appearance of a small share of clonotypes in both CD4 and CD8 compartments was observed. The secondary response peaked faster, at day 5 versus 15, but was weaker. Post-booster reappearance was seen for most primary-vaccination clones (nearly 97% CD4, around 91% CD8).

This CDR3 is 16 amino acids long. Germline CDR1 SGHTA, CDR2 FQGNSA. After removal of 1 base from V and 4 bases from J, the junction contained 4 bases not matched to a gene. This sequence originates from a man between 18 and 29 years old who received the YFV17D yellow fever vaccine. The sample here was PBMCs, taken on the day of the yellow fever booster vaccination. The rearrangement links TRBV7-2 to TRBJ2-5; 12 bases line up with TRBD2. The DNA for the CDR3 is TGTGCCAGCAGCTTAGTTCTAGCGGGGGGGTCAGAGACCCAGTACTTC. It is translated as CASSLVLAGGSETQYF.